These T cell receptor beta chains were read from a single sample in a study of T cells in localized non-small cell lung cancer. Assay used: immunoSEQ multiplex PCR; TCRdb lists only in-frame clones, some missing. This sample has roughly 64,000 clones; roughly 79% occur once, and the top ten carry approximately 4.5%. Sequencing was performed on PBMCs, taken before any cancer treatment. The receptors shown here come from a man aged 35-69 years with stage II lung adenocarcinoma. The CDR3 runs from the conserved cysteine through the conserved F or W. The order of the fields is D gene, V gene, clone size, J gene, CDR3 DNA, CDR3 protein. A D gene is named only where the DNA matches it firmly. Size is stated for part of the rows, as once, few or many counts, or as a class when the clone is expanded.

TRBD2	TRBV4-1	once	TRBJ2-7	TGCGCCAGCAGCCAAGGCCCCGTGACTAGCGGGAGGACCGACGAGCAGTACTTC	CASSQGPVTSGRTDEQYF
TRBD2	TRBV5-3	NA	TRBJ2-3	TGTGCCAGAAACCTGACTAGCGGGAGGGCCCCCTGCACAGATACGCAGTATTTT	CARNLTSGRAPCTDTQYF
NA	TRBV10-3	NA	TRBJ1-2	TGTGCCATCAGCCCAATTTCTGACGTAAATGGCTACACCTTC	CAISPISDVNGYTF
NA	TRBV5-6	NA	TRBJ2-7	TGTGCCAGCAGCTTACAGGCGTATACCGAGCAGTACTTC	CASSLQAYTEQYF
NA	TRBV19	NA	TRBJ1-5	TGTGCCAGTAGTATAGCGAGGGGCAATCAGCCCCAGCATTTT	CASSIARGNQPQHF
TRBD1	TRBV5-4	NA	TRBJ1-2	TGTGCCAGCAGCTTGTCCCAGGGGGCGTTTTATGGCTACACCTTC	CASSLSQGAFYGYTF
NA	TRBV11-2	NA	TRBJ1-4	TGTGCCAGCAGCTTAGGCGGGCCAAATGAAAAACTGTTTTTT	CASSLGGPNEKLFF
NA	TRBV19	few	TRBJ1-1	TGTGCCAGTAGTATAAGGTCCGAGGTTGCTGAAGCTTTCTTT	CASSIRSEVAEAFF
NA	TRBV18	NA	TRBJ1-4	TGTGCCAGCTCACCAGGGCAGGGAGGCGAAAAACTGTTTTTT	CASSPGQGGEKLFF
NA	TRBV19	NA	TRBJ1-2	TGTGCCAGTAGTATAGATTTGGTCAGGGTTTATGGCTACACCTTC	CASSIDLVRVYGYTF
NA	TRBV13	once	TRBJ1-1	TGTGCCAGCAGCTTGCCCCCCTTACAGGGTAACACTGAAGCTTTCTTT	CASSLPPLQGNTEAFF
NA	TRBV5-6	NA	TRBJ1-2	TGTGCCAGCAGCTTTTCTGATAACTATGGCTACACCTTC	CASSFSDNYGYTF
TRBD2	TRBV6-1	NA	TRBJ2-2	TGTGCCAGCAGTGCGTTAAGCGGGACGGGGGGCACCGGGGAGCTGTTTTTT	CASSALSGTGGTGELFF
NA	TRBV28	NA	TRBJ1-2	TGTGCCAGCAGTCCTCCGGCACCAGGAGGCTATGGCTACACCTTC	CASSPPAPGGYGYTF